These 3 T cell receptor beta chains were sequenced from one sample in a study of Ad26.COV2.S vaccination and SARS-CoV-2 variants. TCRdb's copy holds only in-frame clones and misses some; the assay was immunoSEQ multiplex PCR. The sample holds more than 120,000 clones, roughly 88% seen once. The specimen comprised peripheral blood, sampled after recovery from COVID-19. The receptors were sampled from a human donor who had recovered from COVID-19.

This clone has more than one count but fewer than ten. V gene TRBV12-3 or TRBV12-4 combines with J gene TRBJ2-7; D may be TRBD2 (5 bases). The V end lost 2 bases, the J end lost 5 bases, and 10 bases lay between the germline ends. The CDR3 length is 13 residues. DNA of the CDR3: TGTGCCAGCAGTTTACGGGGTGTCCACGAGCAGTACTTC. Translated: CASSLRGVHEQYF.

The chain combines TRBV6-5 with TRBJ2-3; 8 nucleotides align to TRBD2. Germline CDR1 and CDR2: MNHEY and SVGAGI. The trim removed 4 bases at V and 4 bases at J, leaving 7 bases unmatched. The CDR3 has 15 amino acids. DNA for the CDR3: TGTGCCAGCAGTTCCGCCGGCGGGGGGCCAGATACGCAGTATTTT. Translation: CASSSAGGGPDTQYF.

The rearrangement joins TRBV28 to TRBJ1-1; D is undetermined. The CDR3 is 13 residues long. Germline V gene sequence: CDR1 MDHEN, CDR2 SYDVKM. Trimming left V 5 bases short and J 1 base short, with 8 bases between. This CDR3 reads CASSLSGNTEAFF. The CDR3 region has the DNA TGTGCCAGCAGTCTTTCAGGGAACACTGAAGCTTTCTTT.